The present T cell receptor beta chain was sequenced within a study of T cell repertoires in cytomegalovirus infection. The overall study: Used in the study were CMV epitopes, some recently identified and HLA-C-restricted, others well-studied and HLA-B-restricted. Public signatures in TCR beta pointed to CMV infection and matching HLA type.

About this clonotype: The target antigen is unknown.

The germline V gene encodes CDR1 MGHRA and CDR2 YSYEKL. The CDR3 consists of 15 residues. Losses at the gene ends were 3 bases for V and 2 bases for J; bases not matched to a gene: 6. Study-wide results and caveats: Carriers of CMV plus the relevant HLA were identified by cumulative public TCR beta family frequency. What dominated the ex vivo response were HLA-C-restricted CMV-specific TCR beta clonotypes.

TCRdb fed the reads into MiXCR, producing one record per CDR3 protein. This table has about 770,000 distinct CDR3 sequences, roughly 28% appearing once. Sequenced material: cultured CD8+ T cells from PBMCs, taken from culture after CMV antigen stimulation. This TCR derives from a human donor in good health (CMV status not recorded). Some clones in this sample may be carry-over from other donors' samples. The rearrangement links TRBV4-1 to TRBJ2-7; 8 nucleotides align to TRBD1. The CDR3 nucleotides read TGCGCCAGCAGCCAGGACAGGGTAGAGGCCTACGAGCAGTACTTC. This codes for CASSQDRVEAYEQYF.